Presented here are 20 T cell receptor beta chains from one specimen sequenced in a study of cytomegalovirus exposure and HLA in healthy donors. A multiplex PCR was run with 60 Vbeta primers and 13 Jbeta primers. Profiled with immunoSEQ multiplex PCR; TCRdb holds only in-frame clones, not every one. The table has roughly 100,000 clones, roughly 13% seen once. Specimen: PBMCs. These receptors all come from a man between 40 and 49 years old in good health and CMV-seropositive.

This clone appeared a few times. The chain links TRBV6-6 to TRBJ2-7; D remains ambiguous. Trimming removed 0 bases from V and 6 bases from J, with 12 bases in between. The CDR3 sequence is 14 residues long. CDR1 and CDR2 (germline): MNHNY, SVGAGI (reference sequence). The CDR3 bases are TGTGCCAGCAGTTACTCGGGCCAAGCAGGCGAGCAGTACTTC. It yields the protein CASSYSGQAGEQYF.

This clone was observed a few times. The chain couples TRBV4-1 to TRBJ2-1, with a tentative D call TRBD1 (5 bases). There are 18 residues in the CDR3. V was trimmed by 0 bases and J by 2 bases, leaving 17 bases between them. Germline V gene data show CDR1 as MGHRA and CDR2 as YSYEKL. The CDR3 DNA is TGCGCCAGCAGCCAAGATACCAAAGAAGTGGGGCCCTACAATGAGCAGTTCTTC. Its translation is CASSQDTKEVGPYNEQFF.

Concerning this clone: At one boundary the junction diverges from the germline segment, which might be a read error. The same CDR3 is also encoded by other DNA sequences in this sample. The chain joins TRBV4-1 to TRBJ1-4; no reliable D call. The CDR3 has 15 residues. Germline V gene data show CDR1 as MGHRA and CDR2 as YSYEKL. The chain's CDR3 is CASSQGGRINEELFF. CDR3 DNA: TGCGCCAGCAGCCAGGGAGGACGGATTAATGAAGAACTGTTTTTT.

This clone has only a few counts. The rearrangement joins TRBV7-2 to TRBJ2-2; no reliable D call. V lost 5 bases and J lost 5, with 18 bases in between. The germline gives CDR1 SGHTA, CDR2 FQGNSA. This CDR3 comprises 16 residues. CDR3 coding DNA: TGTGCCAGCAGCCCCCTCGAGCCTAGGTCAACCGGGGAGCTGTTTTTT. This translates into CASSPLEPRSTGELFF.

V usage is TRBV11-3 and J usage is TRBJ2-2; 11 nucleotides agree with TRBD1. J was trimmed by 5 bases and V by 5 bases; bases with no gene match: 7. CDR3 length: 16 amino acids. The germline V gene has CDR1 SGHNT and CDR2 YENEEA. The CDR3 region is CASSLTGTGGTGELFF. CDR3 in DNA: TGTGCCAGCAGCCTTACCGGGACAGGGGGTACCGGGGAGCTGTTTTTT.

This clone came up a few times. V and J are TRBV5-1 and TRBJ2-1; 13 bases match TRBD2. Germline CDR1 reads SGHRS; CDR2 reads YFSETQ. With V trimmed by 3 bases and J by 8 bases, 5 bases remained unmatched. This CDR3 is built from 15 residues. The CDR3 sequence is CASSWTSGGRDEQFF. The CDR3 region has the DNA TGCGCCAGCAGCTGGACTAGCGGGGGTAGGGATGAGCAGTTCTTC.

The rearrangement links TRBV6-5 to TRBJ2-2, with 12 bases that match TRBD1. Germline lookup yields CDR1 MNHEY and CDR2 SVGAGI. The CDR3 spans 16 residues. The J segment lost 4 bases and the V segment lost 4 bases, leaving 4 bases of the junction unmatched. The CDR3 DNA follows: TGTGCCAGCAGTTGGGACAGGGGGCGCATCACCGGGGAGCTGTTTTTT. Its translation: CASSWDRGRITGELFF.

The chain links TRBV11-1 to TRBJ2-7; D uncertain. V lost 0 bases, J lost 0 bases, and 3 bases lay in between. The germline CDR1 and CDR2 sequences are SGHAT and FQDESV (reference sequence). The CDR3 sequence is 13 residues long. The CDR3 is CASSLASSYEQYF. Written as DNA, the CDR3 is TGTGCCAGCAGCTTAGCGAGCTCCTACGAGCAGTACTTC.

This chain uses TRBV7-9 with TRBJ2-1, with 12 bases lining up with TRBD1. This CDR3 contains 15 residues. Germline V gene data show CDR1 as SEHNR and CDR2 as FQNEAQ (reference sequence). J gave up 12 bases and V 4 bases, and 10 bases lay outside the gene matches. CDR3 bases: TGTGCCAGCAGCTCGGGACAGGGGGCCTCCCTAGGGCAGTTCTTC. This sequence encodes CASSSGQGASLGQFF.

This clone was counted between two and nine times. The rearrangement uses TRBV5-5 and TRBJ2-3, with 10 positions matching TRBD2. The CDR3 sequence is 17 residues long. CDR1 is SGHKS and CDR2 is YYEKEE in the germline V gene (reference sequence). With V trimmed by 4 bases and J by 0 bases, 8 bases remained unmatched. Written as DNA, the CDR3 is TGTGCCAGCAGCGCCCGGACTAGCGGAGCTAGCACAGATACGCAGTATTTT. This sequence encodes CASSARTSGASTDTQYF.

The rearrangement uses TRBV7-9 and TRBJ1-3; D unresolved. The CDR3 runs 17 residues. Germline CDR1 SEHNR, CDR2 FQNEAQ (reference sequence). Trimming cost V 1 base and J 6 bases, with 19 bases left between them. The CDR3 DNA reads TGTGCCAGCAGCTTAGACGGAGCATCGGGAAAGTTAAACACCATATATTTT. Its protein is CASSLDGASGKLNTIYF.

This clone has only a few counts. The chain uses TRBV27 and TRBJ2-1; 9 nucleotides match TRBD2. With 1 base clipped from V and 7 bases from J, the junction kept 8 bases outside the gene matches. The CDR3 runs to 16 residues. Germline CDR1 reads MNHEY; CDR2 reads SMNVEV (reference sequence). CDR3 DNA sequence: TGTGCCAGCAGTTTATTGGGTAGCGGGAGTGCAAATGAGCAGTTCTTC. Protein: CASSLLGSGSANEQFF.

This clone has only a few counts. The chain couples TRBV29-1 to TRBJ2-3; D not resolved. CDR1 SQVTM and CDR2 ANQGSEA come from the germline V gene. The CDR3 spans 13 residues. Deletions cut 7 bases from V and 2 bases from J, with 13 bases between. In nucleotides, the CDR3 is TGCAGCGCCCTACGCTTCTACACAGATACGCAGTATTTT. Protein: CSALRFYTDTQYF.

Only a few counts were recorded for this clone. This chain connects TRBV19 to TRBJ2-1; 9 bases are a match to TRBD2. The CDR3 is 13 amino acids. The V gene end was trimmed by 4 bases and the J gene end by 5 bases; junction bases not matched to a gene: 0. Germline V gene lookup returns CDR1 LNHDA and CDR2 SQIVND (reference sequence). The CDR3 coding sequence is TGTGCCAGTAGTACTAGCGGGAACAATGAGCAGTTCTTC. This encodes CASSTSGNNEQFF.

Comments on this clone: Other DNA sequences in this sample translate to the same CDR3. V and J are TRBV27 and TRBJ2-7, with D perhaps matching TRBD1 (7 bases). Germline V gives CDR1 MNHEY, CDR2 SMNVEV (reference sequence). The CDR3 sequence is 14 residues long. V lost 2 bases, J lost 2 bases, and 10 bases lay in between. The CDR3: CASSLAGQTYEQYF. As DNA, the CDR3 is TGTGCCAGCAGTTTAGCGGGACAGACCTACGAGCAGTACTTC.

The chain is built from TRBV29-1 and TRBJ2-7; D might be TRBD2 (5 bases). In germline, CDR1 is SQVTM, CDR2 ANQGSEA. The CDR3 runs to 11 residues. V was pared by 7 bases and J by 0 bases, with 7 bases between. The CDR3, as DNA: TGCAGCGCGGGGTCCTCCTACGAGCAGTACTTC. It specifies CSAGSSYEQYF.

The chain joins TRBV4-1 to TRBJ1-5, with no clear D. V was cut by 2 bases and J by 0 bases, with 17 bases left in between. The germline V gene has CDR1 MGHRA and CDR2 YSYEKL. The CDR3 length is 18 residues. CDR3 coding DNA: TGCGCCAGCAGCCAACCCCACGGGGTCCCGTATAGCAATCAGCCCCAGCATTTT. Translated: CASSQPHGVPYSNQPQHF.

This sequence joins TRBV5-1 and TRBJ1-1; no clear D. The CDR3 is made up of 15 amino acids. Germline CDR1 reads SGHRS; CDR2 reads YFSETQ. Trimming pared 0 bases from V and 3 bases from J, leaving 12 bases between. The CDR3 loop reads CASSLAPGTYTEAFF. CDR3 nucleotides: TGCGCCAGCAGCTTGGCGCCAGGTACTTACACTGAAGCTTTCTTT. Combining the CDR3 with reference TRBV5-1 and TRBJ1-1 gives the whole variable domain KAGVTQTPRYLIKTRGQQVTLSCSPISGHRSVSWYQQTPGQGLQFLFEYFSETQRNKGNFPGRFSGRQFSNSRSEMNVSTLELGDSALYLCASSLAPGTYTEAFFGQGTRLTVV.

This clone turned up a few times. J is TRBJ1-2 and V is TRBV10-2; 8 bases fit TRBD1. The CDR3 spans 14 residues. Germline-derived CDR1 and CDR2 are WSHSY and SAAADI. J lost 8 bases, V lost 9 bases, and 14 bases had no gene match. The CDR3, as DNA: TGCGCCAGTGCCCTGGGACAGGCGATATGGGGCTACACCTTC. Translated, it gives CASALGQAIWGYTF.

The CDR3 here is CASSSLTGGYTEAFF. The CDR3 DNA follows: TGCGCCAGCAGCTCCCTGACAGGGGGGTACACTGAAGCTTTCTTT. This chain links TRBV5-1 with TRBJ1-1; TRBD1 aligns across 9 bases. Germline V gene data show CDR1 as SGHRS and CDR2 as YFSETQ. This CDR3 region has 15 residues. Trimming cost V 3 bases and J 3 bases; bases outside gene matches: 6.